This note documents a single TCR beta chain sequence. Gene names and germline match the mouse. With the read ending 1 residue before the CDR3 end, the germline J gene is used to fill in that end. The V gene lost 0 bases and the J gene lost 2 bases, with 9 bases spanning the gap. Germline CDR1 is NNHNN and CDR2 is SYGAGS (reference sequence). This CDR3 contains 16 residues. Generated by immunoSEQ multiplex PCR, the TCRdb table keeps only in-frame clones and is missing some. The repertoire holds about 22,000 clones, 69% seen once, with approximately 0.41% in the top ten. This specimen belongs to a study of tissue T cells after allogeneic stem cell transplantation.

Sequenced material: blood. The TCR sequence derives from a female BALB/c mouse in good health. Mouse MHC haplotype: H2-d. The V and J genes are TRBV13-2 and TRBJ1-6, with D possibly TRBD1 on 5 matching bases. TRBJ1-6 is an ORF; its function is uncertain. Partial CDR3 DNA: TGTGCCAGCGGTGATGCGGGGGGACCCTATAATTCGCCCCTCTAC. This sequence encodes CASGDAGGPYNSPLY. The full CDR3 sequence reads CASGDAGGPYNSPLYF.